What follows are 22 T cell receptor beta chains derived from one specimen sequenced in a study of radiotherapy plus CTLA-4 blockade in lung cancer. TCRdb keeps only in-frame clones here, not all; method: immunoSEQ multiplex PCR. This sample has about 90,000 clones, with roughly 78% found just once. The specimen comprised peripheral blood, sampled from a patient treated with radiotherapy plus ipilimumab. The receptor source for this set is a human donor with non-small cell lung cancer that progressed on radiotherapy plus ipilimumab.

The V and J genes are TRBV28 and TRBJ1-2; 7 bases match TRBD1. In germline, CDR1 is MDHEN, CDR2 SYDVKM. The CDR3 loop spans 18 amino acids. V trimming: 3 bases; J trimming: 1 base; junction bases outside the gene matches: 14. The chain's CDR3 is CASSFPGGTDGINYGYTF. The CDR3 DNA follows: TGTGCCAGCAGTTTCCCAGGGGGGACAGATGGAATTAACTATGGCTACACCTTC.

This clone came up a few times. V and J are TRBV28 and TRBJ2-7; D ambiguous. This CDR3 spans 15 amino acids. Germline CDR1 reads MDHEN; CDR2 reads SYDVKM. V lost 4 bases, J lost 1 base, and 14 bases lay in between. The CDR3 DNA sequence: TGTGCCAGCAGTTCCGGGCAGGCTATTTCCTACGAGCAGTACTTC. Translated: CASSSGQAISYEQYF.

This clone was counted a single time. This chain joins TRBV27 and TRBJ2-5; D might be TRBD1 (5 bases). The J call may be incorrect, as the DNA end agrees better with TRBJ2-7. The CDR3 loop spans 16 amino acids. Germline values: CDR1 MNHEY, CDR2 SMNVEV (reference sequence). CDR3 loop: CASSPSTGHHSYEQYF. In nucleotides, the CDR3 is TGTGCCAGCAGTCCCTCCACCGGACACCACTCCTACGAGCAGTACTTC.

This clone was picked up one time. The sample carries other DNA sequences with the same CDR3. The chain couples TRBV25-1 to TRBJ1-1; a weak D match, TRBD1 (6 bases). The germline V and J ends were trimmed by 7 bases and 8 bases, with 17 bases remaining between them. CDR1 and CDR2 from the germline V gene are MGHDK and SYGVNS. CDR3 size: 13 residues. This CDR3 reads CASTFHQGTEAFF. CDR3 coding DNA: TGTGCCAGCACCTTTCATCAGGGGACGGAAGCTTTCTTT.

In its sample, this clone was seen once. J is TRBJ1-1 and V is TRBV7-3, with TRBD1 as a possible D gene (5 bases). Trimming shortened V by 3 bases and J by 4 bases, and 12 bases separated the two germline ends. This CDR3 is built from 14 residues. Per the germline V gene, CDR1 is SGHTA and CDR2 is FQGTGA. CDR3 amino acids: CASSLAAGGTEAFF. CDR3 coding DNA: TGTGCCAGCAGCTTGGCCGCGGGGGGCACTGAAGCTTTCTTT.

This chain links TRBV5-6 with TRBJ2-2; 7 bases match TRBD1. V shed 4 bases, J shed 5 bases, and the junction held 8 bases outside the gene matches. This CDR3 region has 15 residues. Germline CDR1 and CDR2: SGHDT and YYEEEE. The CDR3 is CASSLQGMNTGELFF. CDR3 sequence (DNA): TGTGCCAGCAGCCTACAGGGGATGAATACCGGGGAGCTGTTTTTT.

V is TRBV10-3 and J is TRBJ1-1; D gene unclear. The germline CDR1 and CDR2 sequences are ENHRY and SYGVKD. The CDR3 has 13 amino acids. Trimming removed 11 bases from V and 8 bases from J, with 21 bases in between. Written as DNA, the CDR3 is TGTGCCTCAACACCGGGTAGCTCTAACGAAGCTTTCTTT. Translated: CASTPGSSNEAFF.

The V and J genes are TRBV7-2 and TRBJ1-1; D might be TRBD1 (5 bases). Trimming left V 0 bases short and J 4 bases short, with 9 bases between. CDR1 is SGHTA, CDR2 FQGNSA, per germline. CDR3 size: 14 residues. CDR3 bases: TGTGCCAGCAGCTTAGCGGGGGGGGGCACTGAAGCTTTCTTT. Amino acid sequence: CASSLAGGGTEAFF.

V gene TRBV15 combines with J gene TRBJ1-1; tentative D call: TRBD1 (5 bases). This CDR3 has 15 residues. Deletions cut 0 bases from V and 4 bases from J, with 12 bases between. Per the germline V gene, CDR1 is LNHNV and CDR2 is YYDKDF (reference sequence). CDR3 coding DNA: TGTGCCACCAGCAGAGATTTGTCGGGGCGCACTGAAGCTTTCTTT. As protein: CATSRDLSGRTEAFF. Drawing the rest from reference TRBV15 and TRBJ1-1, the complete variable domain is DAMVIQNPRYQVTQFGKPVTLSCSQTLNHNVMYWYQQKSSQAPKLLFHYYDKDFNNEADTPDNFQSRRPNTSFCFLDIRSPGLGDTAMYLCATSRDLSGRTEAFFGQGTRLTVV.

The V call is TRBV10-3, the J call TRBJ1-6; perhaps TRBD1 as D (6 bases). This CDR3 contains 13 residues. Trimming took 7 bases from V and 6 from J, leaving 10 bases between them. Germline V gene data show CDR1 as ENHRY and CDR2 as SYGVKD. The CDR3: CAITADSNSPLHF. The CDR3 DNA reads as TGTGCCATCACCGCGGACAGTAATTCACCCCTCCACTTT.

This sequence joins TRBV6-5 and TRBJ1-1; D is unclear. The CDR3 length is 13 residues. Germline V gene lookup returns CDR1 MNHEY and CDR2 SVGAGI. V was pared by 2 bases and J by 3 bases, with 7 bases between. As DNA, the CDR3 is TGTGCCAGCAGTTACGGGTGGGACACTGAAGCTTTCTTT. Protein product: CASSYGWDTEAFF.

The chain uses TRBV10-3 and TRBJ2-5, with D possibly TRBD2 on 5 matching bases. This CDR3 region has 21 residues. The V gene lost 2 bases and the J gene lost 6 bases, with 34 bases spanning the gap. The germline V gene encodes CDR1 ENHRY and CDR2 SYGVKD. Written as DNA, the CDR3 is TGTGCCATCAGTGAGCCTGATTGGGGAGTGGTAGGGCAACTATCTGGGAAGACCCAGTACTTC. Residues: CAISEPDWGVVGQLSGKTQYF.

This chain connects TRBV10-2 to TRBJ1-5; D gene unclear. Trimming cost V 10 bases and J 4 bases, with 11 bases left between them. The V gene's germline CDR1 is WSHSY and CDR2 SAAADI. This CDR3 is 12 amino acids long. CDR3 amino acids: CATGRANQPQHF. DNA of the CDR3: TGCGCCACCGGGAGGGCTAATCAGCCCCAGCATTTT.

A few counts support this clone. The rearrangement joins TRBV7-9 to TRBJ2-5; the D gene is possibly TRBD1 (5 bases). This CDR3 is built from 14 residues. V lost 6 bases and J 0 bases, leaving 11 bases between the germline ends. From germline, CDR1 is SEHNR and CDR2 FQNEAQ (reference sequence). CDR3 residues: CASRGPTYQETQYF. CDR3 sequence (DNA): TGTGCCAGCAGGGGGCCAACGTACCAAGAGACCCAGTACTTC.

The rearrangement links TRBV5-1 to TRBJ1-2, with D unresolved. This CDR3 contains 11 residues. The V gene lost 0 bases and the J gene lost 6 bases, with 3 bases spanning the gap. Germline V gene sequence: CDR1 SGHRS, CDR2 YFSETQ. The CDR3 loop is CASSLENGYTF. The CDR3 bases are TGCGCCAGCAGCTTGGAAAATGGCTACACCTTC.

Concerning this clone: A single base separates this from a much larger clone, so it may be a read error. The chain links TRBV4-1 to TRBJ2-1; TRBD2 is a possible D gene (5 bases). This CDR3 has 12 amino acids. V lost 4 bases to trimming and J lost 12 bases, with 13 bases between them. Germline CDR1 is MGHRA and CDR2 is YSYEKL. The CDR3 spells CASSLEGGGQFF. The CDR3 region has the DNA TGCGCCAGCAGCCTAGAGGGCGGTGGGCAGTTCTTC.

The chain has TRBV4-1 and TRBJ1-1; tentative D call: TRBD1 (5 bases). Per germline, CDR1 MGHRA and CDR2 YSYEKL. Trimming removed 8 bases from V and 1 base from J, with 14 bases in between. The CDR3 totals 14 residues. CDR3 in amino acids: CASSIGTANTEAFF. CDR3 in DNA: TGCGCCAGCTCTATCGGGACGGCGAACACTGAAGCTTTCTTT.

The chain carries TRBV6-1 and TRBJ1-2; D is unresolved. V lost 1 base, J lost 2 bases, and 5 bases lay in between. The germline gives CDR1 MNHNS, CDR2 SASEGT. CDR3 length equals 13 residues. Written as DNA, the CDR3 is TGTGCCAGCAGTGAAGTCGGAAACTATGGCTACACCTTC. Amino acid sequence: CASSEVGNYGYTF.

V and J are TRBV11-2 and TRBJ1-5, with TRBD1 as a possible D gene (6 bases). This CDR3 has 18 amino acids. Germline CDR1 and CDR2: SGHAT and FQNNGV. Trimming pared 1 base from V and 3 bases from J, leaving 19 bases between. CDR3 amino acids: CASSLGRGGRTHNQPQHF. In nucleotides, the CDR3 is TGTGCCAGCAGCTTAGGCAGGGGAGGAAGAACTCACAATCAGCCCCAGCATTTT. Filled out from reference TRBV11-2 and TRBJ1-5, the complete variable domain reads EAGVAQSPRYKIIEKRQSVAFWCNPISGHATLYWYQQILGQGPKLLIQFQNNGVVDDSQLPKDRFSAERLKGVDSTLKIQPAKLEDSAVYLCASSLGRGGRTHNQPQHFGDGTRLSIL.

V gene TRBV2 combines with J gene TRBJ2-7; 8 bases line up with TRBD2. The CDR3 is made up of 12 amino acids. The junction had 4 bases not matched to a gene; V was cut back by 0 bases and J by 12 bases. The V gene's germline CDR1 is SNHLY and CDR2 FYNNEI. The CDR3 nucleotides are TGTGCCAGCAGTGAAGCGCTGGGACTAGTGTACTTC. Translated, it gives CASSEALGLVYF. Combining the CDR3 with reference TRBV2 and TRBJ2-7 gives the whole variable domain EPEVTQTPSHQVTQMGQEVILRCVPISNHLYFYWYRQILGQKVEFLVSFYNNEISEKSEIFDDQFSVERPDGSNFTLKIRSTKLEDSAMYFCASSEALGLVYFGPGTRLTVT.

This chain uses TRBV11-2 with TRBJ2-5, with 7 nucleotides matching TRBD1. There are 15 residues in the CDR3. V dropped 5 bases and J dropped 2; count of bases not matched to a gene: 8. Germline V lookup: CDR1 SGHAT, CDR2 FQNNGV. CDR3 nucleotides: TGTGCCAGCAGCACGTTCCGGGACAGACAAGAGACCCAGTACTTC. It specifies CASSTFRDRQETQYF.

The chain joins TRBV9 to TRBJ2-3, with TRBD2 matching over 9 bases. This CDR3 has 17 amino acids. In germline, CDR1 is SGDLS, CDR2 YYNGEE. V lost 2 bases to trimming and J lost 0 bases; unmatched junction nucleotides: 7. In DNA form, the CDR3 reads TGTGCCAGCAGCGTCCTAGCGGGACATCGCAGCACAGATACGCAGTATTTT. Translation gives CASSVLAGHRSTDTQYF. Together with reference TRBV9 and TRBJ2-3, the CDR3 gives the full variable domain: DSGVTQTPKHLITATGQRVTLRCSPRSGDLSVYWYQQSLDQGLQFLIQYYNGEERAKGNILERFSAQQFPDLHSELNLSSLELGDSALYFCASSVLAGHRSTDTQYFGPGTRLTVL.